Listed below are T cell receptor beta chains from one sample, sequenced in a study of beta chain features in type 1 diabetes. TCRdb keeps only in-frame clones here, not all; method: immunoSEQ multiplex PCR. This table holds 970,000 or so clones, roughly 17% found once. The sequenced material came from naive CD4+ T cells from blood. The source is a woman under 30 in good health. Each CDR3 is given without its conserved first and last residue. The order of the fields is J gene, V gene, CDR3 protein.

TRBJ1-3 TRBV9 ASSVGNWAGNTIY
TRBJ2-3 TRBV10-3 AISESMRGRAQY
TRBJ2-7 TRBV5-4 ASSLSPLEVYEQY
TRBJ2-5 TRBV7-8 ASSTRIPRAGDRETQY
TRBJ1-1 TRBV28 ASSYILNTEAF
TRBJ2-1 TRBV6-5 ASRPTSWNEQF
TRBJ2-4 TRBV15 ATSSRDVKNIQY
TRBJ2-1 TRBV19 ASSELAGVWNEQF
TRBJ2-7 TRBV25-1 ASSGSLGTLYEQY
TRBJ2-2 TRBV7-2 ASSFGGPVTGELF
TRBJ1-1 TRBV19 ASNPDSQNTEAF
TRBJ2-3 TRBV28 ASSFPPGTDTQY
TRBJ2-2 TRBV6-5 ASSSGLTNTGELF
TRBJ2-1 TRBV28 ASSSHGQGYNEQF
TRBJ2-5 TRBV5-4 ASSLGADPETQY
TRBJ2-1 TRBV7-9 ASSPRGSELRQAF
TRBJ1-3 TRBV19 ASSIAPAAGNTIY
TRBJ2-7 TRBV11-2 ASSLDLTGSSYEQY
TRBJ2-5 TRBV7-2 ASSLPHSETQY
TRBJ2-1 TRBV4-2 ASSQYGGQQF
TRBJ2-3 TRBV7-2 ASSQGSNTDTQY
TRBJ2-1 TRBV7-8 ASSLGSSGTNINEQF
TRBJ2-1 TRBV6-6 ASRRDRGTSYNEQF
TRBJ2-2 TRBV5-6 ASSYLDRVAVRGELF
TRBJ2-2 TRBV7-8 ASSLVRANTGELF
TRBJ2-6 TRBV5-1 ASSLTSGSGANVLT
TRBJ2-2 TRBV5-1 ASGPTSIIAGELF
TRBJ2-7 TRBV15 ATSRALVTSSYEQY
TRBJ1-1 TRBV10-3 AISELSNTEAF
TRBJ2-1 TRBV5-1 ASSFSLRVSYNEQF
TRBJ1-5 TRBV18 ASSPGQGDQPQH
TRBJ2-1 TRBV19 ASNRGGSGDEQF
TRBJ2-1 TRBV5-1 ASSLSSGRFINEQF
TRBJ2-1 TRBV28 ASTLPASNEQF
TRBJ1-1 TRBV6-5 ASSLQDPDTEAF
TRBJ2-1 TRBV5-1 ASSLSGLAYNEQF
TRBJ1-4 TRBV28 ASSPSPWRQNNEKLF